The TCR beta chain under discussion was sequenced for a study of blood T cell repertoires in COVID-19. Trimming took off 3 bases at V and 8 bases at J, with 5 bases between the two ends. This CDR3 comprises 11 residues. The germline gives CDR1 MNHEY, CDR2 SMNVEV (reference sequence). In the original workflow: For nucleated cells, counts were estimated from reference gene primer amplification. Libraries were prepared by immunoSEQ multiplex PCR; TCRdb keeps only in-frame clonotypes and omits some of them. V and J calls and clone size are copied from that table; D and trimming were computed from the DNA. Altogether 150,000 or so clones are present, around 84% being singletons, with the ten largest covering roughly 8.9%.

The sequenced sample consisted of peripheral blood. The sequence derives from a woman in her forties or fifties with acute or convalescent COVID-19. This sequence joins TRBV27 and TRBJ1-5, with D unclear. CDR3 sequence (DNA): TGTGCCAGCAGTTTCATAGAGCCCCAGCATTTT. Protein: CASSFIEPQHF.